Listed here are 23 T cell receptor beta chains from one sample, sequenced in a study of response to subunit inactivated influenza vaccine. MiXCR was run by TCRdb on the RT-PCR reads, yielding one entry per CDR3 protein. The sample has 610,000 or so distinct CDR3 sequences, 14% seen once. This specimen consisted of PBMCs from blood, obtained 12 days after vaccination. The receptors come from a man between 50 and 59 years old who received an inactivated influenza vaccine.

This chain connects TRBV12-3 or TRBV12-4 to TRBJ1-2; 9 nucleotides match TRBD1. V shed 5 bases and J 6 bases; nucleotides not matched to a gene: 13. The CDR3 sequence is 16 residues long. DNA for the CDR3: TGTGCCAGCAGTCCCGCCCTACAGGGGGCGAAGCATGGCTACACCTTC. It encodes CASSPALQGAKHGYTF.

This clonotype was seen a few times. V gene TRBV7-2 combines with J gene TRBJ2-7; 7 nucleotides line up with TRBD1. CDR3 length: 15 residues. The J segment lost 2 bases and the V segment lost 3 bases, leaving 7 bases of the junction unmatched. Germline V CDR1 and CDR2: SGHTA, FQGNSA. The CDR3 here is CASSLGYGQAYEQYF. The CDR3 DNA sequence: TGTGCCAGCAGCTTGGGGTACGGACAGGCCTACGAGCAGTACTTC.

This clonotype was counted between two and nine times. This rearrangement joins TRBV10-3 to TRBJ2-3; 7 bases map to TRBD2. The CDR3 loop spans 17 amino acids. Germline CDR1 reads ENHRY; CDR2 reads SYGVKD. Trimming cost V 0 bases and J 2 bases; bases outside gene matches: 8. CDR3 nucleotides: TGTGCCATCAGTGAGTCTGGGACGGGAGGTTCCACAGATACGCAGTATTTT. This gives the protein CAISESGTGGSTDTQYF.

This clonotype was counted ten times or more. CDR3 DNA sequence: TGTGCCAGCAGTTTCAGTAACACCGGGGAGCTGTTTTTT. Its translation is CASSFSNTGELFF. The chain employs TRBV12-3 or TRBV12-4 and TRBJ2-2, with no clear D. Trimming stripped 3 bases from V and 2 bases from J, with 4 bases between. CDR3 length equals 13 residues.

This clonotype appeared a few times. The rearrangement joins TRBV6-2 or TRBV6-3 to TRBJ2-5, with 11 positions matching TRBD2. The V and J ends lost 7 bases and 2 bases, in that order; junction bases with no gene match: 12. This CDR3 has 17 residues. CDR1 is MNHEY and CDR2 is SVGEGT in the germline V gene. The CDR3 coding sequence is TGTGCCAGCACCTTACGCCCGGGACTAGCGGTTCAAGAGACCCAGTACTTC. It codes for CASTLRPGLAVQETQYF.

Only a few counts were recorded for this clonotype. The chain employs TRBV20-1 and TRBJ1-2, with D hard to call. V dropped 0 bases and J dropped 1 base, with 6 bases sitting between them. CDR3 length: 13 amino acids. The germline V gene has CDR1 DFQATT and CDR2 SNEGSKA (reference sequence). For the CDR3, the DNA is TGCAGTGCTAGAGATGCACATAACTATGGCTACACCTTC. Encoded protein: CSARDAHNYGYTF.

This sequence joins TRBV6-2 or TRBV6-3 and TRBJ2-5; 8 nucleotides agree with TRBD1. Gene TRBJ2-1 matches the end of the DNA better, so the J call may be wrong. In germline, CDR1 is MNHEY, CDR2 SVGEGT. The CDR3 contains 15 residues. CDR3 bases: TGTGCCAGCAGTTCCCGGCAGGGGGCGTTCGAGACCCAGTTCTTC. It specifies CASSSRQGAFETQFF.

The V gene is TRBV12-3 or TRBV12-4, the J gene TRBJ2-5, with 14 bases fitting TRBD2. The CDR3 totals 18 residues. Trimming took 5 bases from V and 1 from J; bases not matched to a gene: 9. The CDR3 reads CASSPTTGTSGSQETQYF. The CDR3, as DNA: TGTGCCAGCAGTCCTACCACAGGGACTAGCGGGAGCCAAGAGACCCAGTACTTC.

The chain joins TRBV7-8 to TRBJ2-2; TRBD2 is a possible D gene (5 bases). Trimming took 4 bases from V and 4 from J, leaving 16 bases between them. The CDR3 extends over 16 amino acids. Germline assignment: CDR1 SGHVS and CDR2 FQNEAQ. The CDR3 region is CASSSNAGVSTGELFF. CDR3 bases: TGTGCCAGCAGCTCTAATGCCGGGGTTAGCACCGGGGAGCTGTTTTTT. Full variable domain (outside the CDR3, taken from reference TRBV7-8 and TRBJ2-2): GAGVSQSPRYKVAKRGQDVALRCDPISGHVSLFWYQQALGQGPEFLTYFQNEAQLDKSGLPSDRFFAERPEGSVSTLKIQRTQQEDSAVYLCASSSNAGVSTGELFFGEGSRLTVL.

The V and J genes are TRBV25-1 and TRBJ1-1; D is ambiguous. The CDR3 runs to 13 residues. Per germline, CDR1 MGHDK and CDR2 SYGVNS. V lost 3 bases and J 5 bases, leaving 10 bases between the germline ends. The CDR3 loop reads CASSEPRETEAFF. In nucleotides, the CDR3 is TGTGCCAGCAGTGAGCCGCGGGAAACTGAAGCTTTCTTT.

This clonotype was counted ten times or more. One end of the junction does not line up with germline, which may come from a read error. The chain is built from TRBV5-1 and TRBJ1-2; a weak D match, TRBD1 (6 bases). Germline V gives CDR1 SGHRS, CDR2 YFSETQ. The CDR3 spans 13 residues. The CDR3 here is CASSLRTDYGYTF. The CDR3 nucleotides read TGTGCCAGCAGCTTAAGGACAGACTATGGCTACACCTTC.

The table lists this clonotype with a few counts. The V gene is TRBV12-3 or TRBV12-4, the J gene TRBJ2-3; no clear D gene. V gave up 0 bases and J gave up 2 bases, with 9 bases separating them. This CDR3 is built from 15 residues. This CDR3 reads CASSLARSPTDTQYF. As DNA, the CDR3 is TGTGCCAGCAGTTTAGCGAGGTCCCCCACAGATACGCAGTATTTT.

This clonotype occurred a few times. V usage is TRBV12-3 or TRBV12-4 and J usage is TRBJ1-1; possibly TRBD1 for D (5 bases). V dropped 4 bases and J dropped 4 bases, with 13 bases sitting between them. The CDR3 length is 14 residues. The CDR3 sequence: CASSWTERGTEAFF. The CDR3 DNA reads TGTGCCAGCAGTTGGACGGAAAGGGGCACTGAAGCTTTCTTT.

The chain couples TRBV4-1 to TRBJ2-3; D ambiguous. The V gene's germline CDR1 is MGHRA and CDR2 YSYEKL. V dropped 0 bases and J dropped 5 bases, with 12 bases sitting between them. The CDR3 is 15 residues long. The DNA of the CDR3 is TGCGCCAGCAGCCAAGATGATACAGTTGGAGATACGCAGTATTTT. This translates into CASSQDDTVGDTQYF.

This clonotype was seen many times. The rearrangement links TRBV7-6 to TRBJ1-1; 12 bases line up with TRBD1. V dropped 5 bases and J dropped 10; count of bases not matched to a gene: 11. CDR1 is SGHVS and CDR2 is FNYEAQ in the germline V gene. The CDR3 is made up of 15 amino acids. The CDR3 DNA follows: TGTGCCAGCAGCCCGGGCCCGGGACAGGGGGCGTCAGCTTTCTTT. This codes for CASSPGPGQGASAFF.

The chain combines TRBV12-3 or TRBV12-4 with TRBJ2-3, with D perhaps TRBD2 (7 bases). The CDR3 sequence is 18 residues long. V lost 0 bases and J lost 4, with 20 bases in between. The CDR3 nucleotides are TGTGCCAGCAGTTTAGCGCGTGGGTGGGGGGGCGTTGCAGATACGCAGTATTTT. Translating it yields CASSLARGWGGVADTQYF.

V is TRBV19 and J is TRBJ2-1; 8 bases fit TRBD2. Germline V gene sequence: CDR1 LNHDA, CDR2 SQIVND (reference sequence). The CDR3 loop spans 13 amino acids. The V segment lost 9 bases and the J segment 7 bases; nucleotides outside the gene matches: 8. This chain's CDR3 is CASAGGAGNEQFF. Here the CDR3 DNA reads TGTGCCAGCGCCGGGGGGGCCGGGAATGAGCAGTTCTTC.

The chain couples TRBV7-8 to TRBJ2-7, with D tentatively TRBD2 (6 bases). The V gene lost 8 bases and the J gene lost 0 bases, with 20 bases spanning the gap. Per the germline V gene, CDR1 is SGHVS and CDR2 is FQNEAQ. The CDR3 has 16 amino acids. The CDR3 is CASYPQDFGSSYEQYF. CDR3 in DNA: TGTGCCAGCTACCCACAGGACTTCGGGAGCTCCTACGAGCAGTACTTC.

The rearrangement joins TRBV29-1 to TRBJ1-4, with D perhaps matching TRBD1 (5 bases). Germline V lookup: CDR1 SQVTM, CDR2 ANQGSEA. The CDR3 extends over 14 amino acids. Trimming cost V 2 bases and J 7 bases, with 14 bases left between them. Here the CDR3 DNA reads TGCAGCGTTGAATCAGGGAGACCAGGTGAAAAACTGTTTTTT. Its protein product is CSVESGRPGEKLFF.

The CDR3 bases are TGCGCCAGCAGCGCCTCGGGACAGGCAAATCAGCCCCAGCATTTT. Amino acids: CASSASGQANQPQHF. This chain uses TRBV5-1 with TRBJ1-5; 8 bases map to TRBD1. The CDR3 runs to 15 residues. Per germline, CDR1 SGHRS and CDR2 YFSETQ. Trimming cost V 4 bases and J 4 bases; bases outside gene matches: 7. The variable domain in full, with the rest retrieved from reference TRBV5-1 and TRBJ1-5, is KAGVTQTPRYLIKTRGQQVTLSCSPISGHRSVSWYQQTPGQGLQFLFEYFSETQRNKGNFPGRFSGRQFSNSRSEMNVSTLELGDSALYLCASSASGQANQPQHFGDGTRLSIL.

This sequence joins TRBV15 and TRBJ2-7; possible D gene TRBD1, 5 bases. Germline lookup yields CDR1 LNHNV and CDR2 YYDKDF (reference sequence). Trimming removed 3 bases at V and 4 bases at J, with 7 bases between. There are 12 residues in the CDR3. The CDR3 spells CATSRQGYEQYF. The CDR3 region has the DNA TGTGCCACCAGCAGGCAGGGTTACGAGCAGTACTTC.

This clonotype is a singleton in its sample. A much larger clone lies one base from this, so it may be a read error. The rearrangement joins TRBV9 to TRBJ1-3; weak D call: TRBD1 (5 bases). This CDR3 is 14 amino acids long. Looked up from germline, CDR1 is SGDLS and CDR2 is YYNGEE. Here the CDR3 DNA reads TGTGCCAGCGGCGTAGACAGCTCTGGAAACACCATATATTTT. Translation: CASGVDSSGNTIYF.

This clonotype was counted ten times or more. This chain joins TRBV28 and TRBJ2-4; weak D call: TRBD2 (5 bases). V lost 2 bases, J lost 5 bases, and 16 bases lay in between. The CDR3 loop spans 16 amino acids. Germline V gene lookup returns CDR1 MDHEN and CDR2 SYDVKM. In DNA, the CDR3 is TGTGCCAGCAGTTTAGCCGGACTGGGAGAGGAAAACATTCAGTACTTC. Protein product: CASSLAGLGEENIQYF.